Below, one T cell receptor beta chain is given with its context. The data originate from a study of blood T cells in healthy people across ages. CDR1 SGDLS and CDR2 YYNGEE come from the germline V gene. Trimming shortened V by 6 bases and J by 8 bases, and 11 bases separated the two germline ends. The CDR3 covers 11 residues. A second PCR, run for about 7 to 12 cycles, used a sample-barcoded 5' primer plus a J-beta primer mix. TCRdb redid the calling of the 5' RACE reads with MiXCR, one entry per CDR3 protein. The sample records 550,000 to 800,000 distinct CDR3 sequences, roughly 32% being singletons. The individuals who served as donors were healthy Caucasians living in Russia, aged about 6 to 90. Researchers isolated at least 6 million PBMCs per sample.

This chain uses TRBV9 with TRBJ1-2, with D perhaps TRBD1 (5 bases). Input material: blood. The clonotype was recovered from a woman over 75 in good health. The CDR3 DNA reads TGTGCCAGCACTGGGGACGGAGGCTACACCTTC. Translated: CASTGDGGYTF.